This TCR beta chain was captured in a study of shared clonotypes between healthy human individuals. Study-level points and caveats: In general, naive subsets displayed greater estimated richness than memory subsets did. A small donor pool kept down the genetic and exposure-history diversity that was represented.

Libraries were prepared by immunoSEQ multiplex PCR; TCRdb keeps only in-frame clonotypes and omits some of them. Of some 2,100,000 clones in the sample, more than 90% were seen once. Turning to this clone: What it binds is unknown.

The CDR3 length is 11 residues. The germline CDR1 and CDR2 sequences are GTSNPN and SVGIG (reference sequence). V was clipped by 6 bases and J by 13 bases; unmatched bases: 6. Researchers partitioned CD4+ cells into CD45RA+ naive and CD45RA-negative memory subsets. The gene calls are TRBV30 and TRBJ1-6, with 7 positions matching TRBD1. The TCR sequence derives from a man younger than 30 in good health. Input material: naive CD4+ T cells sorted from blood. The subset is: CD45RA+ positively selected. The CDR3 here is CACRGQFPLHF. In DNA form, the CDR3 reads TGTGCCTGCCGGGGACAGTTCCCCCTCCACTTT.